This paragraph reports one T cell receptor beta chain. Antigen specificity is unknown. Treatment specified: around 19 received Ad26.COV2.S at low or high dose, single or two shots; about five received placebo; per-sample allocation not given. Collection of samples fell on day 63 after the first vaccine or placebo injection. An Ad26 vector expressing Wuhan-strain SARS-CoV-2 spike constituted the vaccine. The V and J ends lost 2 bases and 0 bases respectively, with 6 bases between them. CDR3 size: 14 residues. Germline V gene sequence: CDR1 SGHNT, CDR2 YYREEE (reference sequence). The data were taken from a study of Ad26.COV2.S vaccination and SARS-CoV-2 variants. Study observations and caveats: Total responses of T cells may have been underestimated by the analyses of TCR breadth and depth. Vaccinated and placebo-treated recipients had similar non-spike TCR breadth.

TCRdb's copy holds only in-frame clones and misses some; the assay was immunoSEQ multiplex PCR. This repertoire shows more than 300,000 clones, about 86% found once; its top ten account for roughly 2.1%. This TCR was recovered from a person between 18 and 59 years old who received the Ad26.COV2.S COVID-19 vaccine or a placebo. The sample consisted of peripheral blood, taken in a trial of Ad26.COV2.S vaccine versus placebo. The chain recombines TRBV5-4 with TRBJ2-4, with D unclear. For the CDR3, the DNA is TGTGCCAGCAGCTTTTCACAAGCCAAAAACATTCAGTACTTC. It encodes CASSFSQAKNIQYF.